What follows are 28 T cell receptor beta chains derived from one specimen sequenced in a study of CD8 T cells in ankylosing spondylitis. MiXCR, applied by TCRdb to the 5' RACE reads, yields one record per CDR3 protein. Here the sample spans around 130,000 distinct CDR3 sequences, roughly an eighth being singletons. Sequenced material: blood, either unsorted or a sorted T cell fraction (not recorded which). The receptors originated from a female donor with ankylosing spondylitis or in good health (not recorded which).

Only a few counts were recorded for this clonotype. V usage is TRBV5-1 and J usage is TRBJ1-2; D remains ambiguous. Germline CDR1 and CDR2: SGHRS and YFSETQ. CDR3 length: 14 amino acids. The V end lost 4 bases, the J end lost 3 bases, and 13 bases lay between the germline ends. In DNA form, the CDR3 reads TGCGCCAGCAGCGACGACCGCGGCGACTATGGCTACACCTTC. Translated, it gives CASSDDRGDYGYTF.

The V and J genes are TRBV5-1 and TRBJ2-4, with D tentatively TRBD1 (5 bases). Germline V lookup: CDR1 SGHRS, CDR2 YFSETQ. Trimming shortened V by 0 bases and J by 6 bases, and 10 bases separated the two germline ends. The CDR3 has 14 residues. CDR3 region: CASSLAYQGNIQYF. The DNA for the CDR3 is TGCGCCAGCAGCTTGGCCTACCAGGGAAACATTCAGTACTTC.

This clonotype was recorded at least ten times. The rearrangement joins TRBV5-1 to TRBJ2-1; either TRBD1 or TRBD2 may supply D (5 bases each). Germline-derived CDR1 and CDR2 are SGHRS and YFSETQ. Trimming left V 4 bases short and J 8 bases short, with 19 bases between. The CDR3 runs to 15 residues. The CDR3: CASSLGVLGVDEQFF. CDR3 DNA sequence: TGCGCCAGCAGCCTCGGGGTCCTAGGGGTGGATGAGCAGTTCTTC.

This clonotype has a handful of counts. This chain connects TRBV5-6 to TRBJ2-5; no clear D. The V gene lost 7 bases and the J gene lost 2 bases, with 6 bases spanning the gap. CDR3 length equals 11 residues. CDR1 SGHDT and CDR2 YYEEEE come from the germline V gene. The CDR3 nucleotides are TGTGCCAGCGCGATTCAAGAGACCCAGTACTTC. This sequence encodes CASAIQETQYF.

This clonotype was seen a few times. J is TRBJ1-1 and V is TRBV6-1; D not certain. V was cut by 4 bases and J by 1 base, with 22 bases left in between. Per germline, CDR1 MNHNS and CDR2 SASEGT. The CDR3 has 18 residues. Here the CDR3 reads CASSARHREFLPNTEAFF. The CDR3 bases are TGTGCCAGCAGTGCTAGACACCGGGAGTTCCTTCCGAACACTGAAGCTTTCTTT.

This clonotype has a count of ten or more. The V gene is TRBV15, the J gene TRBJ1-1; D is possibly TRBD1 (5 bases). CDR3 length equals 15 residues. Trimming removed 0 bases at V and 1 base at J, with 9 bases between. Germline-derived CDR1 and CDR2 are LNHNV and YYDKDF (reference sequence). The CDR3 sequence is CATSRDGAKNTEAFF. The CDR3 DNA reads TGTGCCACCAGCAGAGATGGGGCCAAGAACACTGAAGCTTTCTTT.

Many counts were recorded for this clonotype. The rearrangement joins TRBV20-1 to TRBJ2-1; D is perhaps TRBD1 (6 bases). Trimming left V 6 bases short and J 7 bases short, with 22 bases between. Germline loops: CDR1 DFQATT, CDR2 SNEGSKA (reference sequence). There are 15 residues in the CDR3. The CDR3 region has the DNA TGCAGTGCCCTGGTAAACAGGGTGAATCGGAATGAGCAGTTCTTC. Amino acid sequence: CSALVNRVNRNEQFF.

This clonotype was counted many times. The rearrangement uses TRBV9 and TRBJ2-1; the D is unclear. CDR1 SGDLS and CDR2 YYNGEE come from the germline V gene. The CDR3 length is 11 residues. Trimming cost V 4 bases and J 6 bases, with 5 bases left between them. The CDR3 here is CASSSSNEQFF. The CDR3 nucleotides are TGTGCCAGCAGCTCTTCCAATGAGCAGTTCTTC. The full variable domain, its missing parts supplied by reference TRBV9 and TRBJ2-1, is DSGVTQTPKHLITATGQRVTLRCSPRSGDLSVYWYQQSLDQGLQFLIQYYNGEERAKGNILERFSAQQFPDLHSELNLSSLELGDSALYFCASSSSNEQFFGPGTRLTVL.

This clonotype was detected a few times. CDR3 nucleotide sequence: TGTGCCAGCAGTTTCCAGAAGGCTGAAGCTTTCTTT. Its protein is CASSFQKAEAFF. This chain uses TRBV12-3 or TRBV12-4 with TRBJ1-1; D is uncertain. V lost 3 bases to trimming and J lost 6 bases, with 8 bases between them. There are 12 residues in the CDR3.

The chain has TRBV15 and TRBJ2-7; 14 bases fit TRBD2. The germline V gene encodes CDR1 LNHNV and CDR2 YYDKDF (reference sequence). The J segment lost 3 bases and the V segment lost 1 base, leaving 5 bases of the junction unmatched. The CDR3 totals 17 residues. CDR3 bases: TGTGCCACCAGCAGAGGGGGGACTAGCGGGAGTAGCTACGAGCAGTACTTC. It is translated as CATSRGGTSGSSYEQYF.

The chain couples TRBV18 to TRBJ1-2; the D is unclear. Trimming took 2 bases from V and 4 from J, leaving 8 bases between them. CDR1 and CDR2 from the germline V gene are KGHSH and LQKENI. This CDR3 has 13 amino acids. The CDR3 DNA sequence: TGTGCCAGCTCACCAGTCGGCACCTATGGCTACACCTTC. It specifies CASSPVGTYGYTF.

This clonotype was picked up many times. The chain uses TRBV7-9 and TRBJ2-1; 16 bases align to TRBD2. The CDR3 contains 16 residues. Germline V gene lookup returns CDR1 SEHNR and CDR2 FQNEAQ (reference sequence). The V and J ends lost 4 bases and 6 bases, in that order; junction bases with no gene match: 3. CDR3 in DNA: TGTGCCAGCAGCTCCGGGACTAGCGGGGGGGTCAATGAGCAGTTCTTC. Translated, it gives CASSSGTSGGVNEQFF.

This clonotype was seen ten or more times. This rearrangement joins TRBV20-1 to TRBJ1-3; 7 bases map to TRBD1. The CDR3 sequence is 16 residues long. Looked up from germline, CDR1 is DFQATT and CDR2 is SNEGSKA (reference sequence). The trim removed 1 base at V and 2 bases at J, leaving 8 bases unmatched. The CDR3 bases are TGCAGTGCTAGAGGACAGGGCCTCCTTGCTGGAAACACCATATATTTT. Its translation: CSARGQGLLAGNTIYF.

This clonotype has a count of ten or more. The chain couples TRBV28 to TRBJ2-7; the D gene is possibly TRBD1 (5 bases). Trimming took off 6 bases at V and 4 bases at J, with 10 bases between the two ends. Germline loops: CDR1 MDHEN, CDR2 SYDVKM. CDR3 size: 12 residues. The CDR3 region is CASSRVRYEQYF. For the CDR3, the DNA is TGTGCCAGCAGCAGGGTGAGATACGAGCAGTACTTC.

The chain combines TRBV12-3 or TRBV12-4 with TRBJ1-2, with D unclear. The CDR3 consists of 13 residues. The V gene lost 5 bases and the J gene lost 4 bases, with 11 bases spanning the gap. DNA of the CDR3: TGTGCCAGCAGTCCCAATTACAGCTATGGCTACACCTTC. Its translation: CASSPNYSYGYTF.

V is TRBV5-1 and J is TRBJ2-7; 7 nucleotides align to TRBD1. Germline V CDR1 and CDR2: SGHRS, YFSETQ. CDR3 length: 15 amino acids. Trimming removed 4 bases from V and 0 bases from J; junction bases left unmatched: 7. CDR3 region: CASSPQGFGSYEQYF. In DNA form, the CDR3 reads TGCGCCAGCAGCCCACAGGGGTTTGGCTCCTACGAGCAGTACTTC.

The CDR3 sequence is CASRQTLAHTGELFF. Here the CDR3 DNA reads TGTGCAAGTCGCCAAACACTAGCCCACACCGGGGAGCTGTTTTTT. The V call is TRBV12-2, the J call TRBJ2-2; TRBD2, as called in the table, went unchecked against the DNA. TRBV12-2 counts as a pseudogene. The CDR3 runs 15 residues.

J is TRBJ2-7 and V is TRBV5-1, with 10 bases lining up with TRBD1. The CDR3 totals 13 residues. Per the germline V gene, CDR1 is SGHRS and CDR2 is YFSETQ. Trimming removed 4 bases from V and 7 bases from J; junction bases left unmatched: 5. CDR3 sequence: CASSPDRGDEQYF. Written as DNA, the CDR3 is TGCGCCAGCAGCCCGGACAGGGGGGATGAGCAGTACTTC.

On this clonotype: This may come from a read error, since a much larger clone is one base off. The rearrangement joins TRBV7-2 to TRBJ2-7; the match to TRBD1 covers 8 bases. The CDR3 consists of 12 residues. After removal of 7 bases from V and 4 bases from J, the junction contained 3 bases not matched to a gene. Germline V gene lookup returns CDR1 SGHTA and CDR2 FQGNSA. The CDR3 sequence is CASTRTGYEQYF. For the CDR3, the DNA is TGTGCCAGCACCCGGACAGGGTACGAGCAGTACTTC.

This clonotype has just a few counts. The V gene is TRBV7-2, the J gene TRBJ2-7; unclear D gene. The CDR3 is 15 amino acids. Germline CDR1 and CDR2: SGHTA and FQGNSA. Trimming stripped 5 bases from V and 2 bases from J, with 16 bases between. The CDR3 region has the DNA TGTGCCAGCAGCCCCCAGGTTGGTACGGCCTACGAGCAGTACTTC. Translating gives CASSPQVGTAYEQYF. Combining the CDR3 with reference TRBV7-2 and TRBJ2-7 gives the whole variable domain GAGVSQSPSNKVTEKGKDVELRCDPISGHTALYWYRQSLGQGLEFLIYFQGNSAPDKSGLPSDRFSAERTGGSVSTLTIQRTQQEDSAVYLCASSPQVGTAYEQYFGPGTRLTVT.

This clonotype has a handful of counts. J is TRBJ1-2 and V is TRBV5-1; 7 bases fit TRBD1. The trim removed 4 bases at V and 2 bases at J, leaving 8 bases unmatched. Germline CDR1 SGHRS, CDR2 YFSETQ. The CDR3 length is 15 residues. Here the CDR3 DNA reads TGCGCCAGCAGCCCGGGACAGCTCCTGAACTATGGCTACACCTTC. Its translation: CASSPGQLLNYGYTF.

This clonotype showed up just a few times. The V gene is TRBV7-9, the J gene TRBJ1-2; a weak D match, TRBD1 (6 bases). The CDR3 consists of 16 residues. Trimming cost V 4 bases and J 9 bases, with 24 bases left between them. From germline, CDR1 is SEHNR and CDR2 FQNEAQ (reference sequence). The CDR3 DNA follows: TGTGCCAGCAGCTCACTCGACCTAACCCCCAGGGGACGCTACACCTTC. Translation gives CASSSLDLTPRGRYTF.

A few counts support this clonotype. This chain uses TRBV11-2 with TRBJ1-1, with a tentative D call TRBD1 (6 bases). Germline V CDR1 and CDR2: SGHAT, FQNNGV. The V end lost 7 bases, the J end lost 1 base, and 10 bases lay between the germline ends. This CDR3 has 13 amino acids. For the CDR3, the DNA is TGTGCCAGCACCCGGACAGCGAACACTGAAGCTTTCTTT. This gives the protein CASTRTANTEAFF.

About this clonotype: Just one base apart from a much larger clone, this may be a read error. The V gene is TRBV5-1, the J gene TRBJ2-2; 9 nucleotides align to TRBD1. Germline V CDR1 and CDR2: SGHRS, YFSETQ. Germline trimming cut 0 bases from V and 5 bases from J; bases unmatched to any gene: 8. The CDR3 runs to 17 residues. Here the CDR3 DNA reads TGCGCCAGCAGCTTGGAGTCGAGGACAGGGGAAACCGGGGAGCTGTTTTTT. As protein: CASSLESRTGETGELFF.

A few counts support this clonotype. V is TRBV19 and J is TRBJ2-7, with D unclear. Trimming took off 0 bases at V and 4 bases at J, with 10 bases between the two ends. CDR3 length equals 14 residues. Germline V gene data show CDR1 as LNHDA and CDR2 as SQIVND (reference sequence). DNA for the CDR3: TGTGCCAGTAGTATAGATCCCGGGTCATACGAGCAGTACTTC. Amino acid sequence: CASSIDPGSYEQYF.

The chain uses TRBV5-1 and TRBJ2-5; TRBD2 matches 10 bases. The V and J ends lost 7 bases and 2 bases, in that order; junction bases with no gene match: 8. Germline V gene sequence: CDR1 SGHRS, CDR2 YFSETQ. This CDR3 has 15 amino acids. CDR3 residues: CASHTSGAKQETQYF. In nucleotides, the CDR3 is TGCGCCAGCCATACTAGCGGGGCTAAACAAGAGACCCAGTACTTC.

This chain joins TRBV4-1 and TRBJ1-3; no definite D call. Germline V gives CDR1 MGHRA, CDR2 YSYEKL. Trimming cost V 4 bases and J 0 bases, with 10 bases left between them. The CDR3 extends over 15 amino acids. The CDR3: CASSRGGISGNTIYF. The DNA for the CDR3 is TGCGCCAGCAGCCGAGGAGGGATCTCTGGAAACACCATATATTTT.

This clonotype was found many times. This sequence joins TRBV6-5 and TRBJ2-7, with D tentatively TRBD1 (6 bases). The CDR3 totals 15 residues. Germline-derived CDR1 and CDR2 are MNHEY and SVGAGI. Trimming cost V 0 bases and J 0 bases, with 9 bases left between them. The CDR3 reads CASSYSMTGSYEQYF. The CDR3 DNA follows: TGTGCCAGCAGTTACTCAATGACAGGCTCCTACGAGCAGTACTTC.